This entry lists 7 T cell receptor beta chains sequenced from one sample in a study of PD-1 blockade in mismatch repair-deficient tumors. Clones were sequenced by immunoSEQ multiplex PCR, and TCRdb holds only the in-frame ones, with some missing. Here the sample spans about 22,000 clones, almost 85% being singletons. The input for sequencing was peripheral blood, taken 2 weeks after starting pembrolizumab. Every receptor here comes from an adult with mismatch repair-deficient cancer.

The CDR3 protein is CASSSQSTDTQYF. The CDR3 DNA reads TGTGCCAGCAGCTCCCAGAGCACAGATACGCAGTATTTT. The chain uses TRBV7-3 and TRBJ2-3, with D unclear. Per germline, CDR1 SGHTA and CDR2 FQGTGA. V was shortened by 4 bases and J by 0 bases, with 5 bases between the two germline ends. CDR3 length: 13 amino acids.

The chain uses TRBV28 and TRBJ2-7; D possibly matches TRBD1 or TRBD2 (7 bases each). Per germline, CDR1 MDHEN and CDR2 SYDVKM. V dropped 7 bases and J dropped 0 bases, with 19 bases sitting between them. The CDR3 has 16 residues. The CDR3 region is CASTSGGRGSSYEQYF. CDR3 in DNA: TGTGCCAGCACCTCAGGGGGGCGGGGGAGCTCCTACGAGCAGTACTTC.

The chain employs TRBV6-5 and TRBJ1-1; D is unresolved. CDR3 length: 11 amino acids. Trimming cost V 11 bases and J 1 base, with 8 bases left between them. Germline CDR1 MNHEY, CDR2 SVGAGI. CDR3: CAARANTEAFF. CDR3 sequence (DNA): TGTGCCGCAAGGGCGAACACTGAAGCTTTCTTT.

The chain has TRBV4-2 and TRBJ2-7, with a tentative D call TRBD1 (6 bases). This CDR3 has 13 amino acids. Trimming took off 7 bases at V and 0 bases at J, with 10 bases between the two ends. Germline loops: CDR1 LGHNA, CDR2 YNFKEQ. DNA of the CDR3: TGTGCCAGCACTACGGACAGCTCCTACGAGCAGTACTTC. Its protein product is CASTTDSSYEQYF.

V gene TRBV18 combines with J gene TRBJ2-7; 7 nucleotides agree with TRBD1. Losses at the gene ends were 2 bases for V and 2 bases for J; bases not matched to a gene: 6. Per germline, CDR1 KGHSH and CDR2 LQKENI. CDR3 length: 15 residues. The CDR3 bases are TGTGCCAGCTCACCAAACCGGGACAGTCCCTACGAGCAGTACTTC. It translates to CASSPNRDSPYEQYF.

The V call is TRBV5-1, the J call TRBJ2-2; D may be TRBD2 (5 bases). Germline CDR1 is SGHRS and CDR2 is YFSETQ. V was trimmed by 4 bases and J by 1 base, leaving 17 bases between them. The CDR3 runs to 17 residues. CDR3 protein: CASSLNLGGLNTGELFF. CDR3 DNA sequence: TGCGCCAGCAGCCTCAACCTGGGCGGGCTGAACACCGGGGAGCTGTTTTTT.

The J gene is TRBJ2-5, the V gene TRBV5-4; possibly TRBD1 for D (6 bases). This CDR3 is built from 14 residues. Germline V gene lookup returns CDR1 SGHNT and CDR2 YYREEE (reference sequence). Trimming cost V 0 bases and J 4 bases, with 10 bases left between them. The CDR3 protein is CASSLGGTRETQYF. Here the CDR3 DNA reads TGTGCCAGCAGCTTGGGGGGGACACGAGAGACCCAGTACTTC.